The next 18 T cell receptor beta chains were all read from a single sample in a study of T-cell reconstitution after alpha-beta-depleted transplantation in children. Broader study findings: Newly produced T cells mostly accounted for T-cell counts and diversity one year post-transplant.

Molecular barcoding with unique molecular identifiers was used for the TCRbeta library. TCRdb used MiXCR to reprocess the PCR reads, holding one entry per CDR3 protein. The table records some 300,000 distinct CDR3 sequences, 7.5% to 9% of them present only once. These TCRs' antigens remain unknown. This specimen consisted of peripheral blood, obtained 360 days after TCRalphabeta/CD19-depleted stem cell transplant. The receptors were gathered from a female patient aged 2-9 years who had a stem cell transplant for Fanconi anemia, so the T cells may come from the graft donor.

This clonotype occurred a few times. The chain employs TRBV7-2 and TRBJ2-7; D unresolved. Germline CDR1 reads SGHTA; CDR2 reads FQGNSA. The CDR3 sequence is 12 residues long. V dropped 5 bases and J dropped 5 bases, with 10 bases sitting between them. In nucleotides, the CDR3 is TGTGCCAGCAGCGCCCCCTCGAACGAGCAGTACTTC. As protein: CASSAPSNEQYF.

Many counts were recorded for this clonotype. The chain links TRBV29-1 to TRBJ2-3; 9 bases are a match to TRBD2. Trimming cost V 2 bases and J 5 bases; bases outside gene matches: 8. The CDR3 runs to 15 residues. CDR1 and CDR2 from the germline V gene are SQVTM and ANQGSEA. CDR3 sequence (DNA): TGCAGCGTTGAACTGGCGGGGGGGCATGGAGATACGCAGTATTTT. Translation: CSVELAGGHGDTQYF.

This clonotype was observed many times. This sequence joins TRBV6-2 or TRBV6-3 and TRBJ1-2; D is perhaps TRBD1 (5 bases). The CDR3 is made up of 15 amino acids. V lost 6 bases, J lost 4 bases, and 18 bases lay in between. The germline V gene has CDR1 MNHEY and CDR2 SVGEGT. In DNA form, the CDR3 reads TGTGCCAGCAGAAAACACGGGACCCAGGGCTATGGCTACACCTTC. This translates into CASRKHGTQGYGYTF.

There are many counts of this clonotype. CDR3 sequence reads: CASRLYLRTSGSSYNEQFF. In DNA, the CDR3 is TGTGCCAGCAGATTGTATTTACGGACTAGCGGGAGTAGCTACAATGAGCAGTTCTTC. The V call is TRBV28, the J call TRBJ2-1, with TRBD2 matching over 13 bases. Per the germline V gene, CDR1 is MDHEN and CDR2 is SYDVKM. The CDR3 contains 19 residues. The junction had 14 bases not matched to a gene; V was cut back by 6 bases and J by 3 bases.

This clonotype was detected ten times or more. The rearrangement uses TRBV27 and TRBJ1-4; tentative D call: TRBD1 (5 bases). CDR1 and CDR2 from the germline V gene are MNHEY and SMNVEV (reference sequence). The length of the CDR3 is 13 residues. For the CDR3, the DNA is TGTGCTTCTCACGGGGGGGAGATTGAAAAACTGTTTTTT. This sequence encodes CASHGGEIEKLFF.

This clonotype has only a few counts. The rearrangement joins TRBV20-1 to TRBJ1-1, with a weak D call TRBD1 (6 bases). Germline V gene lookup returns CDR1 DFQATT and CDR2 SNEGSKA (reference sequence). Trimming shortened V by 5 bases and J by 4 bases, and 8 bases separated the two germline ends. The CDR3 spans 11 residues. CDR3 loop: CSAEQGTEAFF. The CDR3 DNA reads TGCAGTGCTGAACAGGGCACTGAAGCTTTCTTT.

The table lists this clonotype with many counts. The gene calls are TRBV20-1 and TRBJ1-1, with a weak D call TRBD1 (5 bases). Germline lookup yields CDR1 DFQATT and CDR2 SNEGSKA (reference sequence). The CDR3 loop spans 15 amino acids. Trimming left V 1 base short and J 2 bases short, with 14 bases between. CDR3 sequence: CSARANQGPNTEAFF. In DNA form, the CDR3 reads TGCAGTGCTAGAGCAAATCAGGGACCTAACACTGAAGCTTTCTTT.

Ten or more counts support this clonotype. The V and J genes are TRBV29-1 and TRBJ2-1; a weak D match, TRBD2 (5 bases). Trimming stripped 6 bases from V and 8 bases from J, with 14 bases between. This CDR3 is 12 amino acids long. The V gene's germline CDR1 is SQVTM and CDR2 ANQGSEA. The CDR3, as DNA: TGCAGCGTCGAACTAGGAAGTTATGAGCAGTTCTTC. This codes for CSVELGSYEQFF.

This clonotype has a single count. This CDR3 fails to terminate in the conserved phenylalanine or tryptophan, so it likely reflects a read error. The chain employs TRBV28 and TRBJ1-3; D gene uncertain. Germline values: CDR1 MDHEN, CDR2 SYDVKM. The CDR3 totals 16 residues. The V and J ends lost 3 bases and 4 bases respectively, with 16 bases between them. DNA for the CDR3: TGTGCCAGCAGTTTCCCACGGGGTAAAATCGGAAACACCATATATTCT. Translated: CASSFPRGKIGNTIYS.

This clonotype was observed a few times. CDR3: CASCAGTTEAFF. Here the CDR3 DNA reads TGTGCCAGCTGTGCAGGGACCACTGAAGCTTTCTTT. V usage is TRBV4-2 and J usage is TRBJ1-1; possibly TRBD1 for D (5 bases). Trimming shortened V by 8 bases and J by 4 bases, and 11 bases separated the two germline ends. Per the germline V gene, CDR1 is LGHNA and CDR2 is YNFKEQ. The CDR3 sequence is 12 residues long.

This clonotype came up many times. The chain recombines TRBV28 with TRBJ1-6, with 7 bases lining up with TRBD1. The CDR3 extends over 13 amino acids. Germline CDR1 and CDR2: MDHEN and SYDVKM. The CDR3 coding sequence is TGTGCTACATCCGGGACAGCCCGTTCACCCCTCCACTTT. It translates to CATSGTARSPLHF.

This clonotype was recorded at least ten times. The CDR3 DNA follows: TGCAGCGTTGAAAAGGGACAGGGGGGCTACGAGCAGTACTTC. This sequence encodes CSVEKGQGGYEQYF. V is TRBV29-1 and J is TRBJ2-7; 11 bases align to TRBD1. The CDR3 sequence is 14 residues long. The V gene end was trimmed by 2 bases and the J gene end by 3 bases; junction bases not matched to a gene: 3. Germline-derived CDR1 and CDR2 are SQVTM and ANQGSEA.

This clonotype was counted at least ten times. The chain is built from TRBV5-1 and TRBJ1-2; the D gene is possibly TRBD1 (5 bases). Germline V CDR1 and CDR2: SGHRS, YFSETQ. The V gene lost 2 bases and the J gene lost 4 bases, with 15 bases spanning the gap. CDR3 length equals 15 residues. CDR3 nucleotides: TGCGCCAGCAGCTTCGGCGACAGACCTCGCTATGGCTACACCTTC. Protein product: CASSFGDRPRYGYTF.

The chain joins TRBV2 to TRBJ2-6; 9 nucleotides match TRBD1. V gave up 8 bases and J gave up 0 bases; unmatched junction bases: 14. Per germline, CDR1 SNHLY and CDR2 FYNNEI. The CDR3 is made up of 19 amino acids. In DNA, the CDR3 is TGTGCCAGCCGACCCCACAGGACAGGGGCGAGCTCTGGGGCCAACGTCCTGACTTTC. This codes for CASRPHRTGASSGANVLTF.

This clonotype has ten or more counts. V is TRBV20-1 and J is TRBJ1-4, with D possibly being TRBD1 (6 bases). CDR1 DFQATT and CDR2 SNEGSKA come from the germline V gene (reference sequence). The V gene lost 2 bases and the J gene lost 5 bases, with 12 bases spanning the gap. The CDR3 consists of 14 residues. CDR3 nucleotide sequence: TGCAGTGCTAGACAACCCACAGGGAATGAAAAACTGTTTTTT. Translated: CSARQPTGNEKLFF.

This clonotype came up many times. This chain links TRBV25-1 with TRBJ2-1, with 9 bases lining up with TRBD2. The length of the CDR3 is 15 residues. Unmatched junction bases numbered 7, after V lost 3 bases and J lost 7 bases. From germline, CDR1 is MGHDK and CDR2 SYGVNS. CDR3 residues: CASSERPSGTNEQFF. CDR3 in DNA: TGTGCCAGCAGTGAGAGGCCTAGCGGGACTAATGAGCAGTTCTTC.

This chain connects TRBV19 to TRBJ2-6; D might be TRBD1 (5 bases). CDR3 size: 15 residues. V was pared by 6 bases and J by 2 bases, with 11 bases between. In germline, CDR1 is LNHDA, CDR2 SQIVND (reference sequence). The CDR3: CASRQARAGANVLTF. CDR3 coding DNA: TGTGCCAGTAGACAGGCACGGGCTGGGGCCAACGTCCTGACTTTC.

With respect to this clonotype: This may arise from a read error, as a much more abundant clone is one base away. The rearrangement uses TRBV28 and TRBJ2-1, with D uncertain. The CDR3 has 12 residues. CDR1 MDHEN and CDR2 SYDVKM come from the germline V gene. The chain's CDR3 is CASRPEWDEKFF. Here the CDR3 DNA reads TGTGCCAGCAGACCAGAATGGGATGAGAAGTTCTTC. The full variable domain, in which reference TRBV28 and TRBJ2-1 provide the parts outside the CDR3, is DVKVTQSSRYLVKRTGEKVFLECVQDMDHENMFWYRQDPGLGLRLIYFSYDVKMKEKGDIPEGYSVSREKKERFSLILESASTNQTSMYLCASRPEWDEKFFGPGTRLTVL.